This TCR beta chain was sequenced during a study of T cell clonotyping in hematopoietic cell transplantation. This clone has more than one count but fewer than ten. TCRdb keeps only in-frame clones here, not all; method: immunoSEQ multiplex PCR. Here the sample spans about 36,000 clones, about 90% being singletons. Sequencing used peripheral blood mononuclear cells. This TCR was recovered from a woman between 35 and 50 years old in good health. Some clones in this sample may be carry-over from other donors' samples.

The CDR3 sequence is CASSSKVLDEQYF. Written as DNA, the CDR3 is TGCGCCAGCAGCTCCAAAGTCTTAGACGAGCAGTACTTC. The chain joins TRBV5-1 to TRBJ2-7; D ambiguous. The germline gives CDR1 SGHRS, CDR2 YFSETQ. The V and J ends lost 3 bases and 5 bases respectively, with 12 bases between them. The CDR3 is 13 residues long.